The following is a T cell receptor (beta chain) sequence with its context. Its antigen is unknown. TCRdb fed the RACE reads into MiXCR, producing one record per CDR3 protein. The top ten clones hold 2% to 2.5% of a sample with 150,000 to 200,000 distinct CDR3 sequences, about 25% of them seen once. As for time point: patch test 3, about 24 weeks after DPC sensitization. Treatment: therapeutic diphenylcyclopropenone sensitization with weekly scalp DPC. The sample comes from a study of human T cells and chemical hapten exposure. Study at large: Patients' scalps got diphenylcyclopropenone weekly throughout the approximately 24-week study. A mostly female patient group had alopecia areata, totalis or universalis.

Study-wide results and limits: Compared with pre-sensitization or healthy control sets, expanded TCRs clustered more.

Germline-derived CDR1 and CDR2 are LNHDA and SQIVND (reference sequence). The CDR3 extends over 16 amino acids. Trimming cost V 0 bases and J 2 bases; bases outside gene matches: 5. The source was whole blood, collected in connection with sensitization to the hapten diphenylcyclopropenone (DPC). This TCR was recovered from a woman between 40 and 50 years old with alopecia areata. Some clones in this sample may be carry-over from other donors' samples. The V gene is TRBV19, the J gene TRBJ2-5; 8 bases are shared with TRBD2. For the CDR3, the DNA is TGTGCCAGTAGTATAGATCTCAGCGGGGGTCAAGAGACCCAGTACTTC. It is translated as CASSIDLSGGQETQYF.